This TCR beta chain stems from a study of blood T cell repertoires in COVID-19. Produced via immunoSEQ multiplex PCR; TCRdb's table is partial and in-frame only. The sample comprises about 170,000 clones, approximately 80% of which are singletons, and 13% to 15% rests with the top ten. The V and J ends lost 1 base and 0 bases respectively, with 11 bases between them. This CDR3 has 16 residues. The germline CDR1 and CDR2 sequences are SGDLS and YYNGEE. Participants' reported clinical history set cohort assignment. The chain combines TRBV9 with TRBJ1-3, with D tentatively TRBD1 (6 bases). What was sequenced was PBMCs or T cells enriched from blood (not recorded which). The TCR originated in a man aged 50-59 years who had recovered from COVID-19. The CDR3 nucleotides read TGTGCCAGCAGCGTAAGCACAGGGCCCTCTGGAAACACCATATATTTT. It codes for CASSVSTGPSGNTIYF.